Ten or more counts support the clone carrying this TCR beta chain. Its target is unknown. The sample belongs to a study of T cell repertoires in cytomegalovirus infection. Study-level information: Through public TCR beta signatures, both CMV infection and matching HLA type were indicated. Findings and limits, study-wide: The cumulative frequency of public TCR beta families distinguished individuals who carried CMV together with the relevant HLA. Dominant in the ex vivo response were TCR beta clonotypes restricted by HLA-C and specific for CMV.

TCRdb re-derived calls from the reads in MiXCR, one entry per CDR3 protein. The repertoire holds some 680,000 distinct CDR3 sequences, with roughly 35% as singletons. V was trimmed by 5 bases and J by 1 base, leaving 12 bases between them. This CDR3 contains 14 residues. CDR1 is SGHTA, CDR2 FQGNSA, per germline. The source of this sequence is a human donor in good health (CMV status not recorded). Some clones in this sample may be carry-over from other donors' samples. The sequencing sample was made of PBMCs. The rearrangement joins TRBV7-2 to TRBJ2-7; the D call may be TRBD1 or TRBD2 (5 bases each). The CDR3 spells CASSDRDPSYEQYF. In DNA form, the CDR3 reads TGTGCCAGCAGCGACCGGGACCCTTCCTACGAGCAGTACTTC.